This TCR beta chain was recovered during a study of control samples from healthy donors and cancer patients. This CDR3 spans 15 amino acids. Germline lookup yields CDR1 LGHNA and CDR2 YSLEER. Trimming left V 0 bases short and J 5 bases short, with 13 bases between. The table came from immunoSEQ multiplex PCR; TCRdb's copy has only in-frame clones and leaves some out. The table has 120,000 or so clones, roughly 92% seen once. The V and J genes are TRBV4-3 and TRBJ1-1; D is unclear. The TCR was taken from a woman between 18 and 29 years old in good health. The sequenced sample consisted of blood. The CDR3 bases are TGCGCCAGCAGCCAAGATCGGGAAGTAACTACTGAAGCTTTCTTT. Translated, it gives CASSQDREVTTEAFF.